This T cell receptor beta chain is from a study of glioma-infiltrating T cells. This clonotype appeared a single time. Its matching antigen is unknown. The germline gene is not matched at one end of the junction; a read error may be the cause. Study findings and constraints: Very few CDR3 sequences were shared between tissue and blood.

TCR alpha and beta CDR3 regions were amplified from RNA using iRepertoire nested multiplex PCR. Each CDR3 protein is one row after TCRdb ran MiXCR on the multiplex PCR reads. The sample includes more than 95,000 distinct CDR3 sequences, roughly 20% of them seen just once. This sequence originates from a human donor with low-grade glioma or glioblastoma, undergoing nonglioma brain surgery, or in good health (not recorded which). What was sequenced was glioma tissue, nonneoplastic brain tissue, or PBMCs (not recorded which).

CDR3 bases: TGTGCCCGCCGTTTCCCGGGCGGCCGGGCCGCTCCGCCGTCTTTT. Amino acid sequence: CARRFPGGRAAPPSF. This chain uses TRBV27 with TRBJ2-3; no firm D call. This CDR3 has 15 amino acids. Germline CDR1 reads MNHEY; CDR2 reads SMNVEV (reference sequence).